This T cell receptor (beta chain) was captured in a study of shared clonotypes between healthy human individuals. Study findings and constraints: Naive subsets usually exceeded memory subsets in estimated richness.

As originally analysed: ImmunoSEQ yielded junction-only sequences lacking quality scores, so filtering differed. Sequencing used immunoSEQ multiplex PCR; TCRdb keeps in-frame clones, though not all of them. The D gene and trimming were derived from the DNA, and the V and J assignments and clone size from that table. The sample includes about 1.1 million clones, about 72% of them seen just once. Turning to this clone: Its antigen is not known.

Donors were healthy HIV-negative adults without recently reported acute infections or vaccinations. Every donor was a Caucasian adult from Nashville, Tennessee. J gave up 5 bases and V 4 bases, and 8 bases lay outside the gene matches. CDR3 length equals 15 residues. The germline V gene encodes CDR1 MDHEN and CDR2 SYDVKM. The material sequenced was memory CD4+ T cells from PBMCs. Described subset: CD45RA-negative fraction. The chain uses TRBV28 and TRBJ2-5, with TRBD1 matching 9 bases. The receptor was isolated from a man aged 18-30 years in good health. Some clones in this sample may be carry-over from other donors' samples. The CDR3 loop reads CASSSPTGGGETQYF. The CDR3 DNA reads TGTGCCAGCAGTTCGCCGACAGGGGGTGGGGAGACCCAGTACTTC. Filled out from reference TRBV28 and TRBJ2-5, the complete variable domain reads DVKVTQSSRYLVKRTGEKVFLECVQDMDHENMFWYRQDPGLGLRLIYFSYDVKMKEKGDIPEGYSVSREKKERFSLILESASTNQTSMYLCASSSPTGGGETQYFGPGTRLLVL.